Below, 29 T cell receptor beta chains from the same sample are listed, as sequenced in a study of T cells in Graves' hyperthyroidism and ophthalmopathy. Amplification targeted TCR beta CDR3 regions from RNA transcripts. RT-PCR in the first round (using the HTBI primer set) targeted the TCR CDR3. TCRdb reprocessed the multiplex PCR reads with MiXCR, giving one entry per CDR3 protein. The repertoire holds around 690,000 distinct CDR3 sequences, with 15% to 20% as singletons. Sequencing was done on a sample of blood. Receptors originate from a man in his fifties with Graves' hyperthyroidism.

Notes on this clonotype: Given a much more abundant clone one base away, this may be a read error. J is TRBJ2-7 and V is TRBV27; 7 bases are shared with TRBD1. This CDR3 is 13 amino acids long. CDR1 and CDR2 from the germline V gene are MNHEY and SMNVEV (reference sequence). The DNA for the CDR3 is TGTGCCAGCAGTTTTTTAGGGGGCTACGAGCGGTACTTC. It translates to CASSFLGGYERYF.

For this clonotype: A much more abundant neighbour one base away suggests this may be a read error. The chain couples TRBV10-2 to TRBJ2-5, with 7 nucleotides matching TRBD2. The V gene's germline CDR1 is WSHSY and CDR2 SAAADI. The CDR3 has 14 amino acids. The CDR3 reads CSSNEAGPGETQYF. The CDR3 bases are TGCTCCAGCAATGAAGCGGGACCGGGTGAGACCCAGTACTTC.

This clonotype has ten or more counts. The chain links TRBV28 to TRBJ1-1, with a weak D call TRBD1 (5 bases). This CDR3 comprises 11 residues. Per the germline V gene, CDR1 is MDHEN and CDR2 is SYDVKM. V lost 8 bases, J lost 7 bases, and 11 bases lay in between. DNA for the CDR3: TGTGCCAGCGGGAGACAGTATGAAGCTTTCTTT. This encodes CASGRQYEAFF.

This clonotype has a count of ten or more. The V gene is TRBV12-3 or TRBV12-4, the J gene TRBJ2-6; 9 nucleotides line up with TRBD1. With 4 bases clipped from V and 2 bases from J, the junction kept 12 bases outside the gene matches. The CDR3 sequence is 19 residues long. The CDR3 nucleotides read TGTGCCAGCAGTTGGGTCCCAACAGGGGGCATGGCTGGGGCCAACGTCCTGACTTTC. This sequence encodes CASSWVPTGGMAGANVLTF.

This clonotype was detected many times. J is TRBJ1-6 and V is TRBV11-2; the D gene is possibly TRBD1 (5 bases). The CDR3 extends over 15 amino acids. V was shortened by 2 bases and J by 6 bases, with 11 bases between the two germline ends. CDR1 is SGHAT, CDR2 FQNNGV, per germline. CDR3 DNA sequence: TGTGCCAGCAGCTTACAACGTGGGGCTAATTCACCCCTCCACTTT. It specifies CASSLQRGANSPLHF.

CDR3 residues: CASSLPGTSGNYEQFF. The DNA for the CDR3 is TGTGCCAGCAGCCTCCCCGGGACTAGCGGGAACTATGAGCAGTTCTTC. The chain has TRBV6-2 or TRBV6-3 and TRBJ2-1, with 13 bases aligning to TRBD2. Germline CDR1 reads MNHEY; CDR2 reads SVGEGT. The CDR3 spans 16 residues. Trimming took 6 bases from V and 8 from J; bases not matched to a gene: 10.

This clonotype was seen repeatedly, ten times or more. This may be a read error, as it is one base from a much larger clone. This chain joins TRBV27 and TRBJ1-6; D is uncertain. This CDR3 spans 13 amino acids. Germline assignment: CDR1 MNHEY and CDR2 SMNVEV (reference sequence). V was clipped by 1 base and J by 7 bases, with 5 bases between them. This CDR3 reads CASSLYWNSPLHF. The CDR3 region has the DNA TGTGCCAGCAGTTTATATTGGAATTCACCCCTCCACTTT.

At least ten counts were recorded for this clonotype. This chain uses TRBV2 with TRBJ2-1, with 8 bases identical to TRBD2. Per the germline V gene, CDR1 is SNHLY and CDR2 is FYNNEI. The length of the CDR3 is 13 residues. The junction had 10 bases not matched to a gene; V was cut back by 9 bases and J by 9 bases. In nucleotides, the CDR3 is TGTGCCAGTGGGACTGCGGGAGGCCGTGAGCAGTTCTTC. Translation: CASGTAGGREQFF.

The chain recombines TRBV28 with TRBJ1-5; TRBD1 matches 7 bases. The CDR3 totals 17 residues. Losses at the gene ends were 6 bases for V and 0 bases for J; bases not matched to a gene: 11. From germline, CDR1 is MDHEN and CDR2 SYDVKM. This CDR3 reads CASSPTGRFVSNQPQHF. In DNA form, the CDR3 reads TGTGCCAGCAGCCCGACAGGGAGGTTCGTTAGCAATCAGCCCCAGCATTTT.

This clonotype was seen more than once but under ten times. V usage is TRBV20-1 and J usage is TRBJ2-2; tentative D call: TRBD2 (5 bases). Germline assignment: CDR1 DFQATT and CDR2 SNEGSKA (reference sequence). The CDR3 contains 16 residues. Trimming took off 0 bases at V and 0 bases at J, with 11 bases between the two ends. For the CDR3, the DNA is TGCAGTGCTAGAGATTTTACAGCGGCGAACACCGGGGAGCTGTTTTTT. Translating it yields CSARDFTAANTGELFF.

This clonotype was seen ten or more times. V is TRBV11-2 and J is TRBJ2-3; unclear D gene. The V end was cut by 0 bases, the J end by 2 bases, with 6 bases between. The CDR3 runs 14 residues. Germline-derived CDR1 and CDR2 are SGHAT and FQNNGV. CDR3 coding DNA: TGTGCCAGCAGCTTAGATCGGAACACAGATACGCAGTATTTT. Amino acids: CASSLDRNTDTQYF.

This clonotype showed up just a few times. The chain joins TRBV29-1 to TRBJ2-3; D is uncertain. Germline CDR1 and CDR2: SQVTM and ANQGSEA. V dropped 0 bases and J dropped 0 bases, with 13 bases sitting between them. This CDR3 spans 16 amino acids. This chain's CDR3 is CSVEDWARVSTDTQYF. As DNA, the CDR3 is TGCAGCGTTGAAGATTGGGCACGTGTTAGCACAGATACGCAGTATTTT.

CDR3 region: CASSPLATSTDTQYF. CDR3 DNA: TGTGCCAGCAGTCCTCTAGCGACTAGCACAGATACGCAGTATTTT. The V call is TRBV7-2, the J call TRBJ2-3; D perhaps matches TRBD2 (6 bases). The CDR3 length is 15 residues. The V end lost 6 bases, the J end lost 0 bases, and 13 bases lay between the germline ends. From germline, CDR1 is SGHTA and CDR2 FQGNSA.

This clonotype was seen only a few times. The genes are TRBV11-3 and TRBJ2-7; D is possibly TRBD1 or TRBD2 (5 bases each). The CDR3 has 14 residues. CDR1 and CDR2 from the germline V gene are SGHNT and YENEEA. Trimming cost V 5 bases and J 4 bases, with 15 bases left between them. In nucleotides, the CDR3 is TGTGCCAGCAGCCAAGGGGACGGCCTTTACGAGCAGTACTTC. Translation: CASSQGDGLYEQYF. Full variable domain (rest looked up from reference TRBV11-3 and TRBJ2-7): EAGVVQSPRYKIIEKKQPVAFWCNPISGHNTLYWYLQNLGQGPELLIRYENEEAVDDSQLPKDRFSAERLKGVDSTLKIQPAELGDSAVYLCASSQGDGLYEQYFGPGTRLTVT.

This clonotype turned up a few times. The chain recombines TRBV10-1 with TRBJ1-5; a weak D match, TRBD1 (6 bases). The CDR3 spans 13 residues. V was trimmed by 0 bases and J by 7 bases, leaving 7 bases between them. Germline assignment: CDR1 WNHNN and CDR2 SYGVQD (reference sequence). CDR3 in amino acids: CASSESGGQPQHF. The DNA for the CDR3 is TGCGCCAGCAGTGAGTCTGGGGGCCAGCCCCAGCATTTT.

The genes are TRBV29-1 and TRBJ2-7; D uncertain. The CDR3 runs to 12 residues. The germline gives CDR1 SQVTM, CDR2 ANQGSEA. V was cut by 2 bases and J by 2 bases, with 7 bases left in between. CDR3 loop: CSVEMGTYEQYF. The CDR3 DNA is TGCAGCGTTGAAATGGGTACCTACGAGCAGTACTTC.

Many counts were recorded for this clonotype. The chain links TRBV2 to TRBJ2-4, with 7 bases identical to TRBD2. V trimming: 8 bases; J trimming: 5 bases; junction bases outside the gene matches: 3. Germline V gene sequence: CDR1 SNHLY, CDR2 FYNNEI. The CDR3 runs to 12 residues. The DNA for the CDR3 is TGTGCCAGCGGGAGGGGCCAAAACATTCAGTACTTC. Translated, it gives CASGRGQNIQYF.

This clonotype was recorded many times. The V gene is TRBV24-1, the J gene TRBJ1-4; 9 nucleotides line up with TRBD1. Trimming at V came to 2 bases and at J to 8 bases, leaving 5 bases not matched to a gene. Germline values: CDR1 KGHDR, CDR2 SFDVKD. The CDR3 consists of 15 residues. The CDR3 sequence is CATSDSGQGTEKLFF. CDR3 in DNA: TGTGCCACCAGTGATTCGGGACAGGGAACCGAAAAACTGTTTTTT.

At least ten counts were recorded for this clonotype. The J gene is TRBJ2-7, the V gene TRBV27; 7 bases map to TRBD2. The CDR3 consists of 14 residues. Losses at the gene ends were 6 bases for V and 3 bases for J; bases not matched to a gene: 8. Per the germline V gene, CDR1 is MNHEY and CDR2 is SMNVEV (reference sequence). The CDR3 spells CASSFGTTLYEQYF. The CDR3 DNA reads as TGTGCCAGCAGCTTCGGGACTACCCTCTACGAGCAGTACTTC.

This clonotype was counted only a few times. The chain joins TRBV19 to TRBJ2-7, with TRBD2 matching over 10 bases. This CDR3 is 16 amino acids long. After removal of 0 bases from V and 2 bases from J, the junction contained 4 bases not matched to a gene. CDR1 is LNHDA and CDR2 is SQIVND in the germline V gene (reference sequence). The CDR3 nucleotides read TGTGCCAGTAGTATAGAGGGGACTAGCGACACCTACGAGCAGTACTTC. This translates into CASSIEGTSDTYEQYF.

There are many counts of this clonotype. The chain uses TRBV28 and TRBJ2-7; D not resolved. CDR3 length equals 13 residues. Germline V gene lookup returns CDR1 MDHEN and CDR2 SYDVKM. With 6 bases removed from V and 2 bases from J, the gap between germline ends came to 11 bases. The CDR3 loop is CASRGLGTYEQYF. In nucleotides, the CDR3 is TGTGCCAGCAGGGGCCTTGGTACCTACGAGCAGTACTTC.

The J gene is TRBJ2-5, the V gene TRBV10-1; 8 bases line up with TRBD2. Per germline, CDR1 WNHNN and CDR2 SYGVQD (reference sequence). The length of the CDR3 is 15 residues. Germline trimming cut 3 bases from V and 3 bases from J; bases unmatched to any gene: 6. CDR3 loop: CASSDSGGLEETQYF. In DNA form, the CDR3 reads TGCGCCAGCAGTGACTCGGGAGGGTTGGAAGAGACCCAGTACTTC.

DNA for the CDR3: TGTGCCAGCAGCTTGGGGCCGGCAGCCTACGAGCAGTACTTC. Residues: CASSLGPAAYEQYF. V and J are TRBV7-9 and TRBJ2-7; TRBD1 might be the D (5 bases). This CDR3 has 14 residues. V was clipped by 3 bases and J by 2 bases, with 11 bases between them. Germline-derived CDR1 and CDR2 are SEHNR and FQNEAQ (reference sequence).

In its sample, this clonotype was seen a few times. V and J are TRBV19 and TRBJ2-2, with 7 bases that match TRBD2. The J segment lost 1 base and the V segment lost 7 bases, leaving 3 bases of the junction unmatched. This CDR3 region has 14 residues. Per germline, CDR1 LNHDA and CDR2 SQIVND (reference sequence). CDR3 region: CASTLAENTGELFF. The DNA for the CDR3 is TGTGCCAGTACTCTAGCGGAGAACACCGGGGAGCTGTTTTTT.

This clonotype appeared many times. The rearrangement joins TRBV12-3 or TRBV12-4 to TRBJ1-2, with 8 nucleotides matching TRBD1. The ends lost 5 bases at V and 4 bases at J; junction bases unmatched: 12. CDR3 length: 16 residues. The CDR3 region has the DNA TGTGCCAGCAGTGTAGACAGGGGAGGGGTTGTCTATGGCTACACCTTC. As protein: CASSVDRGGVVYGYTF.

V and J are TRBV7-2 and TRBJ2-2; D is uncertain. Trimming stripped 1 base from V and 4 bases from J, with 10 bases between. Germline V gene data show CDR1 as SGHTA and CDR2 as FQGNSA. CDR3 length: 15 amino acids. CDR3 protein: CASSLVSTFTGELFF. The CDR3 DNA reads as TGTGCCAGCAGCTTAGTTAGCACTTTCACCGGGGAGCTGTTTTTT.

The sample holds one count of this clonotype. This sequence may be a read error, since a much larger clone differs from it by one base. This sequence joins TRBV30 and TRBJ1-5; D uncertain. The CDR3 is 13 residues long. V lost 6 bases, J lost 2 bases, and 11 bases lay in between. CDR1 is GTSNPN, CDR2 SVGIG, per germline (reference sequence). Here the CDR3 DNA reads TGTGCCTGCGCTACAGAGGGCAATCAGCCCCAGCATTTT. This translates into CACATEGNQPQHF.

Many counts were recorded for this clonotype. The chain combines TRBV5-6 with TRBJ1-2; D remains unclear. There are 12 residues in the CDR3. CDR1 and CDR2 (germline): SGHDT, YYEEEE. V was pared by 2 bases and J by 8 bases, with 10 bases between. The DNA of the CDR3 is TGTGCCAGCAGCTTAGTCGCTCGAGGCTACACCTTC. Its translation is CASSLVARGYTF.

The chain is built from TRBV6-2 or TRBV6-3 and TRBJ1-5; a possible D gene is TRBD1 (5 bases). This CDR3 is 15 amino acids long. V was shortened by 2 bases and J by 0 bases, with 8 bases between the two germline ends. From germline, CDR1 is MNHEY and CDR2 SVGEGT. The CDR3 DNA reads as TGTGCCAGCAGTTACGTACAGGTTAGCAATCAGCCCCAGCATTTT. It encodes CASSYVQVSNQPQHF.